The 6 T cell receptor beta chains given below trace back to one sample, sequenced in a study of T-cell memory formation after mild COVID-19. TCRdb recomputed calls from the 5' RACE reads with MiXCR, one row per CDR3 protein. Of about 350,000 distinct CDR3 sequences detected, 25% to 30% appear once; the ten largest clones hold less than 15%. The sequenced material came from PBMCs or a T cell subset sorted from them (not recorded which). All receptors derive from an adult woman who had mild COVID-19 (a few samples of this study predate the infection). Cell type and time point are not known.

The chain carries TRBV7-6 and TRBJ1-2; D is undetermined. V was trimmed by 0 bases and J by 4 bases, leaving 12 bases between them. The CDR3 consists of 15 residues. The germline V gene encodes CDR1 SGHVS and CDR2 FNYEAQ. In nucleotides, the CDR3 is TGTGCCAGCAGCTTAGCGTCGGGCGGAAGCTATGGCTACACCTTC. Its translation is CASSLASGGSYGYTF.

This clonotype was detected only a few times. V gene TRBV7-9 combines with J gene TRBJ2-7; D remains ambiguous. From germline, CDR1 is SEHNR and CDR2 FQNEAQ (reference sequence). Trimming took off 0 bases at V and 6 bases at J, with 6 bases between the two ends. This CDR3 spans 12 amino acids. The CDR3 DNA reads as TGTGCCAGCAGCTTAGCGGCCGGCGAGCAGTACTTC. This gives the protein CASSLAAGEQYF.

The chain is built from TRBV7-9 and TRBJ2-1; 9 positions match TRBD2. CDR1 and CDR2 (germline): SEHNR, FQNEAQ (reference sequence). V shed 7 bases, J shed 8 bases, and the junction held 9 bases outside the gene matches. The CDR3 consists of 14 residues. The CDR3 protein is CASKGSGRIYEQFF. The CDR3 DNA reads TGTGCCAGCAAGGGTAGCGGGAGAATATATGAGCAGTTCTTC.

This clonotype was observed a few times. The chain uses TRBV12-3 or TRBV12-4 and TRBJ2-7, with 10 bases lining up with TRBD1. The CDR3 spans 16 residues. The junction had 10 bases not matched to a gene; V was cut back by 4 bases and J by 4 bases. CDR3 in DNA: TGTGCCAGCAGTTCCGAGGACAGGGGGAGTTTATACGAGCAGTACTTC. Translating it yields CASSSEDRGSLYEQYF.

The chain carries TRBV6-5 and TRBJ2-7; D is possibly TRBD1 (6 bases). Germline CDR1 is MNHEY and CDR2 is SVGAGI. The length of the CDR3 is 14 residues. Trimming cost V 8 bases and J 1 base, with 15 bases left between them. This CDR3 reads CASRRTVSSYEQYF. In DNA form, the CDR3 reads TGTGCCAGCCGTCGGACAGTTTCTTCCTACGAGCAGTACTTC.

V is TRBV10-3 and J is TRBJ2-5; D is uncertain. Germline values: CDR1 ENHRY, CDR2 SYGVKD. V gave up 11 bases and J gave up 0 bases, with 10 bases separating them. The CDR3 extends over 12 amino acids. The CDR3 nucleotides read TGTGCCGCTGGAAACAACCAAGAGACCCAGTACTTC. Its translation: CAAGNNQETQYF.